This TCR beta chain emerged from a study of molecular identifiers for immune sequencing clone quantification. One entry per CDR3 protein, called by TCRdb with MiXCR from the PCR reads. Of 35,000 to 45,000 distinct CDR3 sequences listed, less than 20% are singletons. There are 16 residues in the CDR3. Germline V CDR1 and CDR2: SEHNR, FQNEAQ (reference sequence). With 4 bases clipped from V and 3 bases from J, the junction kept 6 bases outside the gene matches. Overall study results and limits: The share of molecules held by clones above 20 RNA copies was over 98% in effector cells and under 1% in naive cells.

Sorting selected naive CD8 T cells with a CD8+CD4-CCR7+CD45RA+ phenotype. This clonotype was seen ten or more times. Its antigen is not identified. The sequenced sample was naive CD8+ T cells from blood, with Jurkat cell RNA spiked in. Subset meaning: FACS-sorted CD8+CD4-CCR7+CD45RA+ naive T cells. The chain carries TRBV7-9 and TRBJ2-7; 13 nucleotides line up with TRBD2. The clonotype originates from a human donor in good health. Some libraries in this study had Jurkat cell RNA spiked in. In nucleotides, the CDR3 is TGTGCCAGCAGCTGGACTAGCGGGAGTCGCCTCTACGAGCAGTACTTC. It specifies CASSWTSGSRLYEQYF.